A single count supports the clone carrying this T cell receptor (beta chain). The data belong to a study of blood T cell repertoires in COVID-19. Whole-study context: COVID-19 samples from acute and convalescent phases originated in the United States, Italy and Spain. T cells, B-cell-depleted T cells, or PBMCs supplied cDNA or gDNA.

V was pared by 0 bases and J by 7 bases, with 8 bases between. The CDR3 is 13 amino acids. Germline CDR1 is SGHNT and CDR2 is YYREEE (reference sequence). Sequencing was performed with immunoSEQ multiplex PCR; in TCRdb, only in-frame clones are kept and a portion is missing. The sample lists some 150,000 clones; about 85% were seen once. This TCR was sampled from a man in his 60s who had recovered from COVID-19. The J gene is TRBJ2-1, the V gene TRBV5-4; maybe TRBD2 (5 bases). Sample: peripheral blood. The CDR3 loop is CASSLAGLNEQFF. CDR3 sequence (DNA): TGTGCCAGCAGCTTGGCCGGACTTAATGAGCAGTTCTTC.